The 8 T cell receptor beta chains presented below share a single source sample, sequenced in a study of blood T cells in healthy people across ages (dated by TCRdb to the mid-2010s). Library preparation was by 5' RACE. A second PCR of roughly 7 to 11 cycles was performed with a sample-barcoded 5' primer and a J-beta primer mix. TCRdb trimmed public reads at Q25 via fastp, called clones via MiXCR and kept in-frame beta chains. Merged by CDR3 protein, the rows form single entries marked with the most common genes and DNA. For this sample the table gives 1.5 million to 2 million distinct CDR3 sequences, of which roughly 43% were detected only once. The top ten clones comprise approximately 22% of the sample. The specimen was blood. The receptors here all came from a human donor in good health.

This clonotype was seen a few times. The CDR3 DNA follows: TGTGCCAGCAGTCCCGGTGAAGGGAACCAGCCCCAGCATTTT. This gives the protein CASSPGEGNQPQHF. V is TRBV12-3 or TRBV12-4 and J is TRBJ1-5; D call uncertain. The CDR3 contains 14 residues. The V end was cut by 5 bases, the J end by 7 bases, with 15 bases between.

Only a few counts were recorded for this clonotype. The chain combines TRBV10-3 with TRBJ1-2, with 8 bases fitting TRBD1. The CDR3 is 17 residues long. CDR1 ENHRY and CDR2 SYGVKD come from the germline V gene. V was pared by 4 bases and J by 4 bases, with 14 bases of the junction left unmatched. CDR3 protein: CAISAGQGFKEAYGYTF. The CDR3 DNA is TGTGCCATCAGTGCCGGACAGGGTTTTAAAGAGGCCTATGGCTACACCTTC.

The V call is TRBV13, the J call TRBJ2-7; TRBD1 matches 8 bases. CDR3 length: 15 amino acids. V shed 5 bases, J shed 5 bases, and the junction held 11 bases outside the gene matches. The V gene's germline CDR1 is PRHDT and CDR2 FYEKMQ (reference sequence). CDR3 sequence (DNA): TGTGCCAGCAGCCCAATCGGCGACAGGGGCAACGAGCAGTACTTC. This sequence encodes CASSPIGDRGNEQYF.

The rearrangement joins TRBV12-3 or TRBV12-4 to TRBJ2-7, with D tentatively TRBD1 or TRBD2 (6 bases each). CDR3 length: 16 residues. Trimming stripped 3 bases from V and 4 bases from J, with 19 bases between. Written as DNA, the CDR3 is TGTGCCAGCAGTTTCAGGGGAGGAGGGGGAATTTACGAGCAGTACTTC. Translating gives CASSFRGGGGIYEQYF.

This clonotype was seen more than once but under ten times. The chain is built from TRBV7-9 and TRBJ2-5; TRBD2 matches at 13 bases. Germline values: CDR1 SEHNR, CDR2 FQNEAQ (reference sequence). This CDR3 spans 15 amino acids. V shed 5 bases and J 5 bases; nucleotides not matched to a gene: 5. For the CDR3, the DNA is TGTGCCAGCAGCGCGGGACTAGCGGGGAGGGAGACCCAGTACTTC. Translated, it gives CASSAGLAGRETQYF.

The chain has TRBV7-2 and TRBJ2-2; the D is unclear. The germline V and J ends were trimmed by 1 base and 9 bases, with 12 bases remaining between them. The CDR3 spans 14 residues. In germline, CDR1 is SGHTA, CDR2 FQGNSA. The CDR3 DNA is TGTGCCAGCAGCTTAGTAGGCCTAGGGCGGGAGCTGTTTTTT. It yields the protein CASSLVGLGRELFF.

In DNA, the CDR3 is TGTGCTAGTGGGGTTCGAGTTCAGGGATTAGCTGGGGCCAACGTCCTGACTTTC. Protein sequence: CASGVRVQGLAGANVLTF. The V call is TRBV12-5, the J call TRBJ2-6; D is perhaps TRBD1 (5 bases). V was trimmed by 6 bases and J by 2 bases, leaving 20 bases between them. The V gene's germline CDR1 is LGHNT and CDR2 FRNRAP. The CDR3 is 18 amino acids.

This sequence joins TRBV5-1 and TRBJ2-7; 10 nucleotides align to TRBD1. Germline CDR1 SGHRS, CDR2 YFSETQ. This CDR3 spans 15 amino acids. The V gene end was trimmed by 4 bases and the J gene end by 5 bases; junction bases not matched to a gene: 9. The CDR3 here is CASSIWSGTGDEQYF. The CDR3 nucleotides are TGCGCCAGCAGCATTTGGTCCGGGACAGGGGACGAGCAGTACTTC. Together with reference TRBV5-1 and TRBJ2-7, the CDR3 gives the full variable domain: KAGVTQTPRYLIKTRGQQVTLSCSPISGHRSVSWYQQTPGQGLQFLFEYFSETQRNKGNFPGRFSGRQFSNSRSEMNVSTLELGDSALYLCASSIWSGTGDEQYFGPGTRLTVT.